This entry is about one TCR beta chain. The antigen is unknown. These data belong to a study of tumor-infiltrating lymphocytes in primary liver carcinoma. On the study more broadly: Patients were men and women aged 30 to 69 years. The study, taken as a whole, reports: Only around 7.5-25% of top clones occurred in all five tumor regions. Tumor specimens were characterized by a significantly higher top-250-clone fraction than blood (p = 0.039).

The investigators made TCR beta cDNA from about 510 ng total RNA, using a constant-region primer. Slightly modified ARM-PCR, run as three nested multiplex PCR rounds, produced the TCR beta libraries. A C-beta reverse primer was combined with TRBV1-TRBV30 forward primers in the first two PCR rounds, and each round had 10 cycles. Via MiXCR, TCRdb re-called the multiplex PCR reads, giving one row per CDR3 protein. This sample yields fewer than 90,000 distinct CDR3 sequences, of which around 70% are seen a single time; just under 20% belongs to the top ten. The germline V gene encodes CDR1 MNHEY and CDR2 SVGAGI. Trimming stripped 4 bases from V and 7 bases from J, with 17 bases between. This CDR3 is 15 amino acids long. It was from about 19-30 mg of unsorted bulk tissue that RNA and DNA were co-extracted. Every tumor sample held more than 75% viable tumor cells.

V usage is TRBV6-5 and J usage is TRBJ2-4; tentative D call: TRBD1 (6 bases). This receptor was identified in a man aged 35 to 55 with primary liver carcinoma and hepatitis B virus infection. Specimen: liver tumor tissue from sampling region 1. Sample subset: tumor region T1, superior pole. The CDR3 protein is CASSSPGQWMNIQYF. Here the CDR3 DNA reads TGTGCCAGCAGTTCTCCGGGACAATGGATGAACATTCAGTACTTC.